This T cell receptor beta chain originates from a study of T cells and Merkel cell carcinoma outcomes. Study observations and caveats: Merkel cell carcinoma outcomes were reportedly predicted by repertoire and T-cell density.

This clone has just a few counts. Its antigen remains unknown. Method: immunoSEQ multiplex PCR; TCRdb's copy keeps in-frame clones and lacks some. The sample shows about 19,000 clones, roughly 82% of them seen only once. V lost 4 bases and J lost 3, with 16 bases in between. This CDR3 contains 15 residues. Per germline, CDR1 SGHTA and CDR2 FQGNSA. Sequences were obtained from tumor tissue from Merkel cell carcinoma. This clonotype was obtained from a human donor with Merkel cell carcinoma. The chain is built from TRBV7-2 and TRBJ2-7; D unresolved. The CDR3 reads CASSSRAINHYEQYF. The CDR3, as DNA: TGTGCCAGCAGCTCCCGAGCGATTAACCACTACGAGCAGTACTTC.